This TCR beta chain originates from a study of blood T cell repertoires in COVID-19. For the study at large: Sources were T cells, B-cell-depleted T cells, or PBMCs; the material itself was cDNA or gDNA.

The study drew participants aged roughly 18 to 95 years from about two dozen US areas. Profiling relied on immunoSEQ multiplex PCR, and the TCRdb table lists in-frame clones only, not all of them. The data contain roughly 190,000 clones, approximately 84% of them singletons. V was clipped by 4 bases and J by 2 bases; unmatched bases: 7. CDR3 length: 15 amino acids. The germline CDR1 and CDR2 sequences are SGHRS and YFSETQ. The chain couples TRBV5-1 to TRBJ1-2; 8 bases agree with TRBD1. The sequence came from a woman in her 30s who had recovered from COVID-19. Sequencing used PBMCs or T cells enriched from blood (not recorded which). The CDR3 reads CASSPGQGGNYGYTF. CDR3 DNA sequence: TGCGCCAGCAGCCCAGGACAGGGAGGGAACTATGGCTACACCTTC.